The T cell receptor beta chain under discussion was sequenced for a study of T-cell memory formation after mild COVID-19. Turning to the study itself: Largely donor-specific sequence clusters came from two donors.

Barcoded TCR alpha and TCR beta cDNA libraries with UMIs came from 5'RACE using constant-segment primers. TCRdb recomputed calls from the 5' RACE reads with MiXCR, one row per CDR3 protein. This table holds about 620,000 distinct CDR3 sequences, approximately 19% found once. This clonotype was recorded a few times. This CDR3 region has 8 residues. CDR1 is SEHNR and CDR2 is FQNEAQ in the germline V gene (reference sequence). This chain links TRBV7-9 with TRBJ1-2; D call uncertain. Material: PBMCs or a T cell subset sorted from them (not recorded which). The clonotype comes from an adult woman who had mild COVID-19 (a few samples of this study predate the infection). Cell type and time point are not known. The CDR3 DNA reads TGTGTTGTCTATGGCTACACCTTC. This encodes CVVYGYTF.